The entry below gives a single T cell receptor beta chain sequence along with its context. As yet, its antigen is unknown. CDR3 and TCR beta VDJ profiling relied on genomic DNA as the template. Each CDR3 protein gets one entry after TCRdb re-called the reads with MiXCR. The sample holds hundreds of thousands of distinct CDR3 sequences; about 50% are singletons and the top ten take 1.3%. This sample is part of a study of CD8+CD57+ T cells in acquired aplastic anemia. Study outcomes and limitations: Significant differences in CD8+ Simpson's diversity were not observed between patients and controls.

CD8+CD57+ cell expansion, shown by flow cytometry, had occurred in the patients selected for sequencing. The CDR3 is made up of 14 amino acids. V lost 3 bases to trimming and J lost 4 bases, with 10 bases between them. Germline assignment: CDR1 SNHLY and CDR2 FYNNEI. The chain couples TRBV2 to TRBJ1-3, with D possibly being TRBD1 (6 bases). The source of this sequence is a human donor with aplastic anemia. Sequencing input: sorted CD4+, CD8+, or CD8+CD57+ T cells (not recorded which) from PBMCs. The CDR3 reads CASSEGARGNTIYF. CDR3 sequence (DNA): TGTGCCAGCAGTGAGGGGGCGCGGGGAAACACCATATATTTT.